These 25 T cell receptor beta chains originate from one sample sequenced in a study of OX40 agonist ivuxolimab in advanced cancers. Sequencing was performed with immunoSEQ multiplex PCR; in TCRdb, only in-frame clones are kept and a portion is missing. The data hold roughly 20,000 clones, with more than 80% observed a single time. Material: CD4+ or CD8+ T cells sorted from blood, obtained in a trial of the OX40 agonist ivuxolimab. The receptors were sampled from an adult with an advanced solid tumor such as melanoma, head and neck, liver or kidney cancer.

This clone was recorded only once. This chain uses TRBV6-1 with TRBJ2-5; a possible D gene is TRBD2 (6 bases). With the DNA end fitting TRBJ2-7 better, the J assignment may be wrong. Germline-derived CDR1 and CDR2 are MNHNS and SASEGT. This CDR3 comprises 15 residues. CDR3 nucleotide sequence: TGTGCCAGCAGTGAAGGTCCCGGGAGCTCCTACGAGCAGTACTTC. It translates to CASSEGPGSSYEQYF.

The V call is TRBV9, the J call TRBJ2-7; unclear D gene. Per germline, CDR1 SGDLS and CDR2 YYNGEE. The CDR3 totals 13 residues. V was pared by 1 base and J by 3 bases, with 8 bases between. CDR3 region: CASSVSPSYEQYF. The CDR3 DNA follows: TGTGCCAGCAGCGTATCACCCAGCTACGAGCAGTACTTC.

This chain uses TRBV11-2 with TRBJ1-1; the D is unclear. CDR1 SGHAT and CDR2 FQNNGV come from the germline V gene. V lost 6 bases to trimming and J lost 0 bases, with 11 bases between them. The CDR3 is 14 residues long. The CDR3 coding sequence is TGTGCCAGCAGACGGGCCTTTATGAACACTGAAGCTTTCTTT. Its protein product is CASRRAFMNTEAFF.

The V and J genes are TRBV7-9 and TRBJ1-1; possible D gene TRBD1, 6 bases. Germline V gene sequence: CDR1 SEHNR, CDR2 FQNEAQ (reference sequence). With 5 bases removed from V and 7 bases from J, the gap between germline ends came to 14 bases. CDR3 size: 13 residues. The DNA of the CDR3 is TGTGCCAGCAGCCCCCGACAGGATATTGAAGCTTTCTTT. Its protein product is CASSPRQDIEAFF.

CDR3 DNA sequence: TGTGCCACTTCGTCGGCCCCACGGGTAGATACGCAGTATTTT. Its protein is CATSSAPRVDTQYF. This chain joins TRBV5-6 and TRBJ2-3; no reliable D call. The CDR3 is 14 residues long. Germline assignment: CDR1 SGHDT and CDR2 YYEEEE. Trimming took 9 bases from V and 5 from J, leaving 19 bases between them. Using reference TRBV5-6 and TRBJ2-3 for the parts outside the CDR3, the full variable domain is DAGVTQSPTHLIKTRGQQVTLRCSPKSGHDTVSWYQQALGQGPQFIFQYYEEEERQRGNFPDRFSGHQFPNYSSELNVNALLLGDSALYLCATSSAPRVDTQYFGPGTRLTVL.

This rearrangement joins TRBV7-8 to TRBJ2-7; a weak D match, TRBD2 (5 bases). This CDR3 has 15 residues. Trimming cost V 3 bases and J 0 bases, with 12 bases left between them. Germline-derived CDR1 and CDR2 are SGHVS and FQNEAQ. Here the CDR3 reads CASSFRLGSSYEQYF. CDR3 bases: TGTGCCAGCAGCTTTAGACTGGGGAGCTCCTACGAGCAGTACTTC.

The V call is TRBV27, the J call TRBJ2-7; D remains ambiguous. The CDR3 loop spans 15 amino acids. V shed 6 bases and J shed 2 bases, with 17 bases lying between them. Per germline, CDR1 MNHEY and CDR2 SMNVEV (reference sequence). The CDR3 here is CASSLSASEAYEQYF. The CDR3 DNA reads TGTGCCAGCAGCCTTTCGGCGTCCGAAGCCTACGAGCAGTACTTC.

In its sample, this clone ranks as medium-sized (0.01 to 0.1%). The rearrangement joins TRBV10-3 to TRBJ1-1, with D possibly being TRBD1 (6 bases). Deletions cut 2 bases from V and 5 bases from J, with 9 bases between. The germline V gene encodes CDR1 ENHRY and CDR2 SYGVKD. The CDR3 contains 13 residues. The CDR3 DNA reads as TGTGCCATCAGTGAGAACAGGGAGACTGAAGCTTTCTTT. Translating gives CAISENRETEAFF.

Relative to its sample, this clone is medium-sized. The gene calls are TRBV5-8 and TRBJ2-7; 9 bases are a match to TRBD2. The V segment lost 4 bases and the J segment 6 bases; nucleotides outside the gene matches: 11. Germline CDR1 SGHTS, CDR2 YDEGEE. The CDR3 covers 15 residues. CDR3 region: CASSALAGVVFEQYF. CDR3 DNA sequence: TGTGCCAGCAGCGCCTTAGCGGGAGTGGTTTTCGAGCAGTACTTC.

This chain links TRBV9 with TRBJ2-3, with D possibly being TRBD2 (5 bases). CDR3 size: 13 residues. The germline V gene encodes CDR1 SGDLS and CDR2 YYNGEE. The V end was cut by 0 bases, the J end by 4 bases, with 6 bases between. CDR3 region: CASSVGGADTQYF. In nucleotides, the CDR3 is TGTGCCAGCAGCGTAGGGGGAGCAGATACGCAGTATTTT.

The V and J genes are TRBV11-2 and TRBJ1-4; D remains ambiguous. This CDR3 region has 16 residues. Trimming took off 5 bases at V and 12 bases at J, with 25 bases between the two ends. Germline V gene data show CDR1 as SGHAT and CDR2 as FQNNGV. CDR3 nucleotides: TGTGCCAGCAGCCCCGGCTCAGTAATCCGAGAAACGGAACTGTTTTTT. The encoded protein is CASSPGSVIRETELFF.

The rearrangement links TRBV28 to TRBJ2-2; possible D gene TRBD2, 6 bases. CDR1 is MDHEN and CDR2 is SYDVKM in the germline V gene. Trimming stripped 7 bases from V and 4 bases from J, with 13 bases between. The CDR3 totals 14 residues. CDR3 loop: CASTRTGATGELFF. As DNA, the CDR3 is TGTGCCAGCACAAGGACGGGAGCCACCGGGGAGCTGTTTTTT.

The chain couples TRBV7-3 to TRBJ2-5; TRBD2 aligns across 10 bases. CDR1 and CDR2 from the germline V gene are SGHTA and FQGTGA. CDR3 size: 15 residues. V shed 1 base, J shed 5 bases, and the junction held 4 bases outside the gene matches. CDR3 bases: TGTGCCAGCAGCTTAAGGGGTAGCGGGAGGGAGACCCAGTACTTC. Encoded protein: CASSLRGSGRETQYF.

The count of this clone is one. The chain uses TRBV4-1 and TRBJ2-1; TRBD2 matches at 7 bases. This CDR3 is 17 amino acids long. CDR1 is MGHRA and CDR2 is YSYEKL in the germline V gene. V trimming: 0 bases; J trimming: 4 bases; junction bases outside the gene matches: 9. CDR3 loop: CASSQDLAAGFYNEQFF. The CDR3 nucleotides read TGCGCCAGCAGCCAAGATCTTGCAGCGGGGTTTTACAATGAGCAGTTCTTC.

This clone is large. The V gene is TRBV18, the J gene TRBJ2-7; D call uncertain. Germline V CDR1 and CDR2: KGHSH, LQKENI. The CDR3 totals 12 residues. The V and J ends lost 3 bases and 3 bases respectively, with 6 bases between them. CDR3 nucleotides: TGTGCCAGCTCACCGGATTACTACGAGCAGTACTTC. Translating gives CASSPDYYEQYF.

This clone was seen only once. DNA of the CDR3: TGCGCCAGCAGCTCCGGATCCGGGACAGCAGCCTACGAGCAGTACTTC. Translation: CASSSGSGTAAYEQYF. This chain links TRBV5-1 with TRBJ2-7; 7 nucleotides agree with TRBD1. There are 16 residues in the CDR3. Germline V CDR1 and CDR2: SGHRS, YFSETQ. V gave up 3 bases and J gave up 2 bases; unmatched junction bases: 11.

The CDR3 DNA follows: TGTGCCAGTAGCACGGGACCGGCGGAAGCTTTCTTT. It encodes CASSTGPAEAFF. This sequence joins TRBV19 and TRBJ1-1, with a weak D call TRBD1 (5 bases). Looked up from germline, CDR1 is LNHDA and CDR2 is SQIVND (reference sequence). Trimming cost V 6 bases and J 8 bases, with 13 bases left between them. The CDR3 contains 12 residues.

This clone has only a few counts. V and J are TRBV10-1 and TRBJ1-1, with D unresolved. The germline V and J ends were trimmed by 2 bases and 1 base, with 5 bases remaining between them. This CDR3 comprises 13 residues. CDR1 is WNHNN and CDR2 is SYGVQD in the germline V gene (reference sequence). The chain's CDR3 is CASSEVANTEAFF. The CDR3 DNA reads as TGCGCCAGCAGTGAGGTTGCGAACACTGAAGCTTTCTTT.

The rearrangement uses TRBV11-1 and TRBJ2-1, with 13 bases fitting TRBD2. V lost 2 bases, J lost 6 bases, and 4 bases stayed unmatched. This CDR3 has 16 amino acids. Germline CDR1 SGHAT, CDR2 FQDESV (reference sequence). The chain's CDR3 is CASSLSTSGGGNEQFF. DNA of the CDR3: TGTGCCAGCAGCTTAAGCACTAGCGGGGGGGGCAATGAGCAGTTCTTC.

The chain recombines TRBV2 with TRBJ2-2; maybe TRBD2 (5 bases). The V end was cut by 0 bases, the J end by 2 bases, with 19 bases between. The CDR3 spans 19 residues. CDR1 and CDR2 (germline): SNHLY, FYNNEI. The CDR3 loop is CASSEASEWWTYNTGELFF. In nucleotides, the CDR3 is TGTGCCAGCAGTGAAGCCTCCGAGTGGTGGACTTACAACACCGGGGAGCTGTTTTTT. The whole variable domain, remainder taken from reference TRBV2 and TRBJ2-2, is EPEVTQTPSHQVTQMGQEVILRCVPISNHLYFYWYRQILGQKVEFLVSFYNNEISEKSEIFDDQFSVERPDGSNFTLKIRSTKLEDSAMYFCASSEASEWWTYNTGELFFGEGSRLTVL.

The table lists this clone with a few counts. This chain joins TRBV30 and TRBJ1-5, with 9 bases lining up with TRBD1. Losses at the gene ends were 1 base for V and 5 bases for J; bases not matched to a gene: 3. This CDR3 contains 14 residues. Germline values: CDR1 GTSNPN, CDR2 SVGIG (reference sequence). Here the CDR3 DNA reads TGTGCCTGGAGTGCCACAGGGGGCTATCAGCCCCAGCATTTT. Translated, it gives CAWSATGGYQPQHF.

The chain is built from TRBV29-1 and TRBJ1-3; D is uncertain. The CDR3 extends over 14 amino acids. Per germline, CDR1 SQVTM and CDR2 ANQGSEA. V gave up 4 bases and J gave up 0 bases, with 10 bases separating them. The CDR3 region has the DNA TGCAGCGTTGCGACGGCCAGCTCTGGAAACACCATATATTTT. Its translation: CSVATASSGNTIYF.

This clone was seen a handful of times. V is TRBV28 and J is TRBJ1-4; D is perhaps TRBD1 (6 bases). Germline V gives CDR1 MDHEN, CDR2 SYDVKM. The CDR3 has 13 residues. V lost 7 bases to trimming and J lost 5 bases, with 11 bases between them. CDR3 sequence (DNA): TGTGCCAGCATGGGACACCTGAATGAAAAACTGTTTTTT. It translates to CASMGHLNEKLFF.

The V and J genes are TRBV5-1 and TRBJ2-5, with D unclear. The last part of the DNA fits TRBJ2-7 better; the J call may be wrong. From germline, CDR1 is SGHRS and CDR2 YFSETQ. The CDR3 runs to 14 residues. The CDR3, as DNA: TGCGCCAGCAGCTTGACTACAGAATCCTACGAGCAGTACTTC. This translates into CASSLTTESYEQYF.

V usage is TRBV2 and J usage is TRBJ2-7, with TRBD2 identical over 12 bases. Germline lookup yields CDR1 SNHLY and CDR2 FYNNEI. The V gene end was trimmed by 3 bases and the J gene end by 7 bases; junction bases not matched to a gene: 4. CDR3 length: 14 residues. CDR3 coding DNA: TGTGCCAGCAGTGACCTAGCGGGAGGGCTGGAGCAGTACTTC. Translation gives CASSDLAGGLEQYF.